The rows below give T cell receptor beta chains drawn from one sample of a study of T cell responses to AZD1222 COVID-19 vaccine. Assay used: immunoSEQ multiplex PCR; TCRdb lists only in-frame clones, some missing. This table holds tens of thousands of clones, around 80% found once. The sequenced sample was peripheral blood, obtained on day 0 of AZD1222 vaccination. The receptor set was obtained from an adult in good health. Each CDR3 is given without its conserved first and last residue.

j_gene | v_gene | len | CDR3aa
TRBJ1-4 | TRBV4-1 | 15 | ASSQGRGSATNEKLF
TRBJ1-1 | TRBV7-9 | 13 | ASSSLRGPNTEAF
TRBJ1-3 | TRBV7-8 | 14 | ASSLGTASSGNTIY
TRBJ1-5 | TRBV27 | 12 | ASSSNPSGQPQH
TRBJ1-5 | TRBV15 | 13 | ATSRVDRGFQPQH
TRBJ1-1 | TRBV3-1/TRBV3-2 | 11 | ASSQLQVTEAF
TRBJ2-1 | TRBV4-1 | 11 | ASSQVEGNEQF
TRBJ1-1 | TRBV29-1 | 11 | SVAGGRDTEAF
TRBJ2-3 | TRBV27 | 15 | ASSSGTTLNPTDTQY
TRBJ1-5 | TRBV3-1/TRBV3-2 | 11 | ASSQQLDQPQH
TRBJ1-5 | TRBV6-1 | 14 | ASSEAHRVSNQPQH
TRBJ1-1 | TRBV7-8 | 13 | ASSSRGQGGTEAF
TRBJ2-6 | TRBV3-1/TRBV3-2 | 14 | ASSQLQSSGANVLT
TRBJ1-1 | TRBV6-5 | 10 | ASSRGTTEAF
TRBJ1-6 | TRBV7-2 | 13 | ASSGWTGGNSPLH
TRBJ1-2 | TRBV5-6 | 11 | ASSWAGSYGYT
TRBJ2-2 | TRBV6-8 | 11 | ASSSPGVGELF
TRBJ1-2 | TRBV6-5 | 13 | ASSYGTGGNYGYT
TRBJ1-1 | TRBV7-3 | 12 | ASRPTGASTEAF
TRBJ1-5 | TRBV28 | 12 | ASSPGQHNQPQH
TRBJ1-5 | TRBV18 | 15 | ASSPRDRATANQPQH
TRBJ2-1 | TRBV6-2/TRBV6-3 | 10 | ASSYSTNEQF
TRBJ1-2 | TRBV12-3/TRBV12-4 | 11 | ASSLVGSGGYT
TRBJ2-3 | TRBV5-6 | 12 | ASNLPQGTDTQY
TRBJ2-5 | TRBV5-1 | 11 | ASSLWLSETQY
TRBJ1-5 | TRBV27 | 13 | ASSLFGMRNQPQH
TRBJ1-2 | TRBV6-5 | 10 | ASRDSNYGYT
TRBJ2-7 | TRBV27 | 14 | ASSPTFGSSGYEQY
TRBJ2-5 | TRBV28 | 14 | ASSLLSGTGQETQY
TRBJ2-7 | TRBV7-8 | 12 | ASSPVGSLNEQY